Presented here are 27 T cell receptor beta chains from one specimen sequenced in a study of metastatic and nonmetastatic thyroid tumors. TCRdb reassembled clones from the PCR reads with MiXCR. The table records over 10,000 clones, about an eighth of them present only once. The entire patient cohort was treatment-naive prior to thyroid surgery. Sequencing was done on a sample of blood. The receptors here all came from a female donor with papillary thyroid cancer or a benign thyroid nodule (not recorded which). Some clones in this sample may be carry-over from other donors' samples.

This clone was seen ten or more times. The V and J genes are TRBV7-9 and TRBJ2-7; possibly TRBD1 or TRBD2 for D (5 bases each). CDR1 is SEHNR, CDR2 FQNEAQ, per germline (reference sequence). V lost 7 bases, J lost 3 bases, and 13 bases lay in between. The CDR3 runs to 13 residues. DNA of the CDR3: TGTGCCAGCATCCCACGGGACGGCTACGAGCAGTACTTC. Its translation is CASIPRDGYEQYF.

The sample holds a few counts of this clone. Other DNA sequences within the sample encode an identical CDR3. The CDR3 nucleotides are TGTGCCAGCAGGGCGACACCGACCAAAAACATTCAGTACTTC. It specifies CASRATPTKNIQYF. The V and J genes are TRBV2 and TRBJ2-4, with no clear D. Trimming left V 6 bases short and J 2 bases short, with 11 bases between. The CDR3 is made up of 14 amino acids. Per the germline V gene, CDR1 is SNHLY and CDR2 is FYNNEI.

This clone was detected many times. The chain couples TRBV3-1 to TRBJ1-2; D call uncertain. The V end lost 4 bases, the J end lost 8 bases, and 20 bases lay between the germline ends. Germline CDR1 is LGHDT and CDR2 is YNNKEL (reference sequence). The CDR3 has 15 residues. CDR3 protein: CASSLRTFDSTGYTF. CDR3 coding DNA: TGTGCCAGCAGCCTTAGGACCTTTGACTCAACCGGCTACACCTTC.

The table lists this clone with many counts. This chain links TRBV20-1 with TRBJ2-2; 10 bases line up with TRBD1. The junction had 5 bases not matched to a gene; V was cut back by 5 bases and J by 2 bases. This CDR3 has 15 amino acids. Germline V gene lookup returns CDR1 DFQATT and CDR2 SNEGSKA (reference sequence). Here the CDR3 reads CSALDRGGNTGELFF. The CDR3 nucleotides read TGCAGTGCTCTGGACAGGGGGGGTAACACCGGGGAGCTGTTTTTT.

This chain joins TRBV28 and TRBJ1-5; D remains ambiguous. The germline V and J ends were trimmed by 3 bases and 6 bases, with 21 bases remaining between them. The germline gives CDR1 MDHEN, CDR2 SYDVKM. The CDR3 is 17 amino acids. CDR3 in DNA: TGTGCCAGCAGTTTCTGGGGTGCGGGTGGGATCGGTCAGCCCCAGCATTTT. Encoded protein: CASSFWGAGGIGQPQHF.

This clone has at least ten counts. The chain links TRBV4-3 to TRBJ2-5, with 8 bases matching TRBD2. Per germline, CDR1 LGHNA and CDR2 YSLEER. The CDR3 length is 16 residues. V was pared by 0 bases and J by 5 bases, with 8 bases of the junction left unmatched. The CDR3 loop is CASSQESGGHGETQYF. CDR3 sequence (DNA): TGCGCCAGCAGCCAAGAGTCGGGGGGGCATGGGGAGACCCAGTACTTC.

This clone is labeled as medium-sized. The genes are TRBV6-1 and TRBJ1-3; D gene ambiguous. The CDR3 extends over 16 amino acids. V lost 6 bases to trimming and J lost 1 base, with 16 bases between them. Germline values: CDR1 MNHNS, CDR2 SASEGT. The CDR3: CASRLTPGESGNTIYF. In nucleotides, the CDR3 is TGTGCCAGCAGACTAACCCCCGGGGAATCTGGAAACACCATATATTTT.

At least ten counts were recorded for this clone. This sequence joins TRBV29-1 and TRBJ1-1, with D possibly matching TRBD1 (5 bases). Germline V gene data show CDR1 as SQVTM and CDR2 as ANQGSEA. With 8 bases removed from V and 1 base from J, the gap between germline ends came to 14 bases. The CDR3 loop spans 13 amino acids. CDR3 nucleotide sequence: TGCAGCTTGAGGGACGGACCGAACACTGAAGCTTTCTTT. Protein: CSLRDGPNTEAFF.

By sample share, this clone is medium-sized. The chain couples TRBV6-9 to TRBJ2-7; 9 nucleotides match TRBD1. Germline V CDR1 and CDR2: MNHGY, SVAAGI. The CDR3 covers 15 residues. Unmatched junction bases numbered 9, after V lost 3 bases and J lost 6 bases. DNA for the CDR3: TGTGCCAGCAGTTACTTAGACAGGGGGGTGAGCGAGCAGTACTTC. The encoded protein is CASSYLDRGVSEQYF.

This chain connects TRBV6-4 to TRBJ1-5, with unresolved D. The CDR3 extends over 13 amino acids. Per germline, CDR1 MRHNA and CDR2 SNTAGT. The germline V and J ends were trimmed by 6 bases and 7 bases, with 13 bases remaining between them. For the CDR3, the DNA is TGTGCCAGCAGCTCCCAAATCGGGCAGCCCCAGCATTTT. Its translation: CASSSQIGQPQHF.

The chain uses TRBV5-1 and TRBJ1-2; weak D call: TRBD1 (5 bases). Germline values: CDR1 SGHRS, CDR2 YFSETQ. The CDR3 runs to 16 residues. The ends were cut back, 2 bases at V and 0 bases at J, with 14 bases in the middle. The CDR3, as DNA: TGCGCCAGCAGCTTCGGGGACGCGAGGGCTAACTATGGCTACACCTTC. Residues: CASSFGDARANYGYTF.

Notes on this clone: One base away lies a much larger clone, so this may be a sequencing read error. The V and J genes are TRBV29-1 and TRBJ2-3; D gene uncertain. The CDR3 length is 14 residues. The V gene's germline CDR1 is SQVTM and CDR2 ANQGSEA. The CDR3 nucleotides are TGCAGCATTGAGTTAGTACTTCTCGCCAACACGCAGTATTTT. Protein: CSIELVLLANTQYF.

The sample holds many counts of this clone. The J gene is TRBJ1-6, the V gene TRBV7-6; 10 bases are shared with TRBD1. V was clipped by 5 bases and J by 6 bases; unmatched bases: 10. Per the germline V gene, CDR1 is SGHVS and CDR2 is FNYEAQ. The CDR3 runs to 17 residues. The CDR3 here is CASSRYGTGEFNSPLHF. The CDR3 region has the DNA TGTGCCAGCAGCCGATACGGGACAGGGGAGTTTAATTCACCCCTCCACTTT.

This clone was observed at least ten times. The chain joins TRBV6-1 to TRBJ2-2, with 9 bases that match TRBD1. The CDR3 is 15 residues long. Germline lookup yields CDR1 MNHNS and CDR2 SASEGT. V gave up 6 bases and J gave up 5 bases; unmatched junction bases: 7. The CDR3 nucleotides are TGTGCCAGCAGGTCGGGACAGGGCGGGACCGGGGAGCTGTTTTTT. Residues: CASRSGQGGTGELFF.

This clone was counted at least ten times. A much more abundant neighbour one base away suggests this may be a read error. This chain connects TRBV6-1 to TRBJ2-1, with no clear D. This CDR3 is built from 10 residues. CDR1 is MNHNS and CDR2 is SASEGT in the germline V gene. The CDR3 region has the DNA TGTGCCAGCAGTCACAATGGGCAGTTCTTC. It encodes CASSHNGQFF.

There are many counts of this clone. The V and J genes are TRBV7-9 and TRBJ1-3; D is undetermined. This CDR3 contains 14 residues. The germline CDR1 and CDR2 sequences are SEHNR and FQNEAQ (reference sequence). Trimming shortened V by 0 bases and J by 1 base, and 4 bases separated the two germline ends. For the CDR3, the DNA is TGTGCCAGCAGCTTAGCTGGGTCTGGAAACACCATATATTTT. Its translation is CASSLAGSGNTIYF.

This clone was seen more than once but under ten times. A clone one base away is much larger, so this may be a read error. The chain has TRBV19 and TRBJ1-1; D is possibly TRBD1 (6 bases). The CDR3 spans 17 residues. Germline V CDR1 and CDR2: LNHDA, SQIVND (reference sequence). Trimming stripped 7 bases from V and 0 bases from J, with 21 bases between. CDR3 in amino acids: CASNKGGRGNMNTEAFF. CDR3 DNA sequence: TGTGCCAGTAACAAAGGTGGCAGGGGCAATATGAACACTGAAGCTTTCTTT.

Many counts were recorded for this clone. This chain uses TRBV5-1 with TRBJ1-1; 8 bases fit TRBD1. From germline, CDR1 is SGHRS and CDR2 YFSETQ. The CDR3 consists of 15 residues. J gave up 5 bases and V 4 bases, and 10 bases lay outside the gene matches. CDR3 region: CASSPDTGGRTEAFF. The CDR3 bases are TGCGCCAGCAGCCCCGACACAGGGGGGAGGACTGAAGCTTTCTTT.

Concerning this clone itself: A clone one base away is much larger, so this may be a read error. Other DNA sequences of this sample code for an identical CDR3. The CDR3 is CASSSTPGYSNQPQHF. CDR3 DNA sequence: TGTGCCAGCAGTTCAACCCCGGGCTATAGCAATCAGCCCCAGCATTTT. The chain joins TRBV5-5 to TRBJ1-5; D call uncertain. Germline V CDR1 and CDR2: SGHKS, YYEKEE (reference sequence). The CDR3 consists of 16 residues. Trimming left V 5 bases short and J 0 bases short, with 15 bases between.

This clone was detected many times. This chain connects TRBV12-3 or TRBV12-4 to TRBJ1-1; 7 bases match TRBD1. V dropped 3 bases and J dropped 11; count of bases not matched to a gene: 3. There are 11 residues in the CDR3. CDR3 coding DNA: TGTGCCAGCAGTTTGAAGGACAGGGCTTTCTTT. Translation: CASSLKDRAFF.

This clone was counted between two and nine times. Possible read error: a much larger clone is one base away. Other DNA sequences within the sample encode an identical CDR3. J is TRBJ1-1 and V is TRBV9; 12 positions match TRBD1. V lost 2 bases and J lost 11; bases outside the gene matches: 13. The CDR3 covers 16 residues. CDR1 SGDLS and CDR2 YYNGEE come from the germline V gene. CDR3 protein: CASSVKPGQGAGEAFF. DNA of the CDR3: TGTGCCAGCAGCGTCAAACCGGGACAGGGGGCCGGTGAGGCTTTCTTT. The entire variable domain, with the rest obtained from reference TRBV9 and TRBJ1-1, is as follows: DSGVTQTPKHLITATGQRVTLRCSPRSGDLSVYWYQQSLDQGLQFLIQYYNGEERAKGNILERFSAQQFPDLHSELNLSSLELGDSALYFCASSVKPGQGAGEAFFGQGTRLTVV.

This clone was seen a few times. The CDR3 sequence: CASTTGYPDTQYF. The CDR3 DNA sequence: TGTGCCAGCACAACAGGGTATCCAGATACGCAGTATTTT. The chain joins TRBV12-3 or TRBV12-4 to TRBJ2-3, with D possibly being TRBD1 (6 bases). V lost 7 bases, J lost 4 bases, and 12 bases lay in between. This CDR3 is built from 13 residues.

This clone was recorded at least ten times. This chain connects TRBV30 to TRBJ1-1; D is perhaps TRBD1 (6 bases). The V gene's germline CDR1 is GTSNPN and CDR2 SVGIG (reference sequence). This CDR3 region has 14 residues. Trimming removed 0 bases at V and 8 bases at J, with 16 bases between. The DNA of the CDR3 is TGTGCCTGGAGTGTACGGACAGAGAGGTTGGAAGCTTTCTTT. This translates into CAWSVRTERLEAFF.

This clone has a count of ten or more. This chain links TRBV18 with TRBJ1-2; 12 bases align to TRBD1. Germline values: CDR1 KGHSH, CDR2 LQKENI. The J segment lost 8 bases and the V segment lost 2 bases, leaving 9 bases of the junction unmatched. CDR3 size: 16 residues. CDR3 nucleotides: TGTGCCAGCTCACCAACCGGGACAGGGGGCGCCCAGGGCTACACCTTC. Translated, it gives CASSPTGTGGAQGYTF.

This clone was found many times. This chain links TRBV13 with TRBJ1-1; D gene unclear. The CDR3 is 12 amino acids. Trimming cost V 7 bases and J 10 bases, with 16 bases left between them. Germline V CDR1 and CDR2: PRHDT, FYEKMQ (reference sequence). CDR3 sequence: CASNPSGSAAFF. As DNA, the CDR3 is TGTGCCAGCAACCCGTCGGGGTCGGCAGCTTTCTTT.

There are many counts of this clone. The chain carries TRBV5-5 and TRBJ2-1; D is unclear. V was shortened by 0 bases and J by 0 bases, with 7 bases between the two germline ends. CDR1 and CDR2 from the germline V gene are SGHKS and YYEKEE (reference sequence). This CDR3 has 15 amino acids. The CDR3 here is CASSLAVSSYNEQFF. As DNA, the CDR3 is TGTGCCAGCAGCTTGGCCGTTAGCTCCTACAATGAGCAGTTCTTC.

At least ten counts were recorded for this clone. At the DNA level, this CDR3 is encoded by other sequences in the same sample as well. CDR3: CSVFSGRGGDTQYF. In nucleotides, the CDR3 is TGCAGCGTGTTTAGCGGGAGGGGAGGAGATACGCAGTATTTT. V and J are TRBV29-1 and TRBJ2-3, with 11 bases matching TRBD2. The CDR3 covers 14 residues. Germline assignment: CDR1 SQVTM and CDR2 ANQGSEA. J gave up 5 bases and V 6 bases, and 7 bases lay outside the gene matches.